The next 14 T cell receptor beta chains were all read from a single sample in a study of T cell repertoires in cytomegalovirus infection. In TCRdb, the reads were re-called with MiXCR into one record per CDR3 protein. The sample records around 200,000 distinct CDR3 sequences, about 17% being singletons. The sequencing sample was made of CD8+ T cells from PBMCs. Receptors originate from a human donor in good health (CMV status not recorded). Some clones in this sample may be carry-over from other donors' samples.

There are a few counts of this clonotype. J is TRBJ2-3 and V is TRBV20-1; the match to TRBD2 covers 11 bases. CDR1 and CDR2 from the germline V gene are DFQATT and SNEGSKA (reference sequence). Trimming cost V 3 bases and J 2 bases; bases outside gene matches: 13. The CDR3 loop spans 18 amino acids. The CDR3, as DNA: TGCAGTGCTAGGCCGGGACCGGGACTAGCGGTGCCCACAGATACGCAGTATTTT. Its translation: CSARPGPGLAVPTDTQYF.

This chain uses TRBV7-8 with TRBJ1-5; D remains unclear. Germline-derived CDR1 and CDR2 are SGHVS and FQNEAQ. The ends were cut back, 1 base at V and 1 base at J, with 8 bases in the middle. The CDR3 length is 15 residues. CDR3 in amino acids: CASSLESRSNQPQHF. CDR3 DNA sequence: TGTGCCAGCAGCTTAGAAAGCAGGAGCAATCAGCCCCAGCATTTT.

There are a few counts of this clonotype. V is TRBV10-2 and J is TRBJ2-4; D is ambiguous. Germline V gene sequence: CDR1 WSHSY, CDR2 SAAADI. This CDR3 comprises 13 residues. Trimming took off 0 bases at V and 8 bases at J, with 8 bases between the two ends. CDR3: CASSESMADIQYF. The CDR3 DNA reads TGCGCCAGCAGTGAGTCGATGGCGGACATTCAGTACTTC.

The genes are TRBV7-8 and TRBJ2-5; either TRBD1 or TRBD2 may fit D (6 bases each). Germline lookup yields CDR1 SGHVS and CDR2 FQNEAQ. The CDR3 contains 14 residues. The V end was cut by 7 bases, the J end by 4 bases, with 16 bases between. Here the CDR3 reads CASTLRRGTETQYF. The CDR3, as DNA: TGTGCCAGCACCCTAAGGAGGGGGACAGAGACCCAGTACTTC.

There are a few counts of this clonotype. The chain combines TRBV29-1 with TRBJ2-1; TRBD2 might be the D (5 bases). The V end was cut by 1 base, the J end by 6 bases, with 7 bases between. CDR3 length equals 12 residues. CDR1 SQVTM and CDR2 ANQGSEA come from the germline V gene. CDR3 amino acids: CSVEGEGNEQFF. The CDR3 coding sequence is TGCAGCGTTGAAGGAGAGGGCAATGAGCAGTTCTTC.

V and J are TRBV7-2 and TRBJ2-7; TRBD1 or TRBD2 may be the D gene (6 bases each). The CDR3 has 17 residues. Trimming took 5 bases from V and 3 from J, leaving 23 bases between them. The germline V gene encodes CDR1 SGHTA and CDR2 FQGNSA. DNA of the CDR3: TGTGCCAGCAGCCCCACCCTTAGGGGGGTTTCAGGCTACGAGCAGTACTTC. Protein sequence: CASSPTLRGVSGYEQYF.

This sequence joins TRBV4-2 and TRBJ2-7; D remains unclear. The CDR3 runs 16 residues. Trimming removed 2 bases from V and 0 bases from J, with 14 bases in between. Germline V gene lookup returns CDR1 LGHNA and CDR2 YNFKEQ. CDR3 coding DNA: TGTGCCAGCAGCCAATTAGACGGCACAAGCTCCTACGAGCAGTACTTC. Protein sequence: CASSQLDGTSSYEQYF.

V is TRBV13 and J is TRBJ2-1; the match to TRBD2 covers 13 bases. V trimming: 4 bases; J trimming: 4 bases; junction bases outside the gene matches: 4. The CDR3 sequence is 16 residues long. The germline gives CDR1 PRHDT, CDR2 FYEKMQ (reference sequence). CDR3 sequence (DNA): TGTGCCAGCAGCTCCTGGACTAGCGGGGGTTACAATGAGCAGTTCTTC. Its protein is CASSSWTSGGYNEQFF.

The gene calls are TRBV6-2 or TRBV6-3 and TRBJ1-1; D remains unclear. CDR3 size: 14 residues. Trimming took off 5 bases at V and 4 bases at J, with 14 bases between the two ends. Germline V gives CDR1 MNHEY, CDR2 SVGEGT. This CDR3 is CASSGWEDGTEAFF. The CDR3 DNA reads as TGTGCCAGCAGTGGCTGGGAGGACGGCACTGAAGCTTTCTTT.

This clonotype was observed a few times. This sequence joins TRBV5-6 and TRBJ2-7, with D perhaps assigned TRBD1 or TRBD2 (5 bases each). The CDR3 is 14 amino acids. Per the germline V gene, CDR1 is SGHDT and CDR2 is YYEEEE. Between the trimmed V and J ends, which lost 6 bases and 0 bases, there was a span of 13 bases. CDR3 sequence: CASTSEDNSYEQYF. The DNA of the CDR3 is TGTGCCAGCACCTCGGAGGACAACTCCTACGAGCAGTACTTC.

The V and J genes are TRBV11-2 and TRBJ2-5, with no clear D. V dropped 5 bases and J dropped 5 bases, with 18 bases sitting between them. The germline V gene has CDR1 SGHAT and CDR2 FQNNGV. This CDR3 comprises 15 residues. CDR3 DNA sequence: TGTGCCAGCAGCCAATTTGACGTATTCGGGGAGACCCAGTACTTC. It yields the protein CASSQFDVFGETQYF. Using reference TRBV11-2 and TRBJ2-5 for the parts outside the CDR3, the full variable domain is EAGVAQSPRYKIIEKRQSVAFWCNPISGHATLYWYQQILGQGPKLLIQFQNNGVVDDSQLPKDRFSAERLKGVDSTLKIQPAKLEDSAVYLCASSQFDVFGETQYFGPGTRLLVL.

This clonotype was seen a few times. The chain employs TRBV4-2 and TRBJ2-7; a weak D match, TRBD2 (6 bases). The ends were cut back, 1 base at V and 2 bases at J, with 15 bases in the middle. The CDR3 spans 16 residues. The germline CDR1 and CDR2 sequences are LGHNA and YNFKEQ. The CDR3 reads CASSQGRRGTTYEQYF. The CDR3 nucleotides are TGTGCCAGCAGCCAAGGAAGGAGGGGTACAACCTACGAGCAGTACTTC.

This clonotype showed up just a few times. This sequence joins TRBV7-9 and TRBJ1-2; a possible D gene is TRBD1 (5 bases). The germline V and J ends were trimmed by 5 bases and 2 bases, with 18 bases remaining between them. The CDR3 totals 16 residues. Per the germline V gene, CDR1 is SEHNR and CDR2 is FQNEAQ (reference sequence). The CDR3: CASSTTLGGGNYGYTF. The CDR3 coding sequence is TGTGCCAGCAGCACTACTTTGGGCGGGGGGAACTATGGCTACACCTTC.

This clonotype was counted many times. The chain recombines TRBV7-2 with TRBJ2-7, with 8 bases that match TRBD1. CDR1 and CDR2 (germline): SGHTA, FQGNSA. This CDR3 comprises 17 residues. The junction had 12 bases not matched to a gene; V was cut back by 4 bases and J by 1 base. The CDR3 region is CASSSDRQGFTSYEQYF. For the CDR3, the DNA is TGTGCCAGCAGCTCGGATAGACAGGGGTTCACTTCCTACGAGCAGTACTTC.